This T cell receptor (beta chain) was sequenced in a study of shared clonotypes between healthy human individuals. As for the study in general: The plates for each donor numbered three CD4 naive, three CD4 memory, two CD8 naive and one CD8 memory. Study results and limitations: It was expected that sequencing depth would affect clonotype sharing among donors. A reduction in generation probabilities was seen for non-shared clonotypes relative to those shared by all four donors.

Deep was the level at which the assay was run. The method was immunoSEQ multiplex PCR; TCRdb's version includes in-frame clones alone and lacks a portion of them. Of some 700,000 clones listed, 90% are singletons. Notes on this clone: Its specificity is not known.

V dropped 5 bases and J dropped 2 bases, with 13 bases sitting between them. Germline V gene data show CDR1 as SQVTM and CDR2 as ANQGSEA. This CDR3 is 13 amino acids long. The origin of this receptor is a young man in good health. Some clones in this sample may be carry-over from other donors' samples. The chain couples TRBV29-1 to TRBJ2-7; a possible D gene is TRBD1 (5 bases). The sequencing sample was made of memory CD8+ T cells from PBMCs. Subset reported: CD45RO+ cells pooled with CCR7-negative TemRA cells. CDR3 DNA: TGCAGCGTTACACAGGTCGAGGCCTACGAGCAGTACTTC. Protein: CSVTQVEAYEQYF.